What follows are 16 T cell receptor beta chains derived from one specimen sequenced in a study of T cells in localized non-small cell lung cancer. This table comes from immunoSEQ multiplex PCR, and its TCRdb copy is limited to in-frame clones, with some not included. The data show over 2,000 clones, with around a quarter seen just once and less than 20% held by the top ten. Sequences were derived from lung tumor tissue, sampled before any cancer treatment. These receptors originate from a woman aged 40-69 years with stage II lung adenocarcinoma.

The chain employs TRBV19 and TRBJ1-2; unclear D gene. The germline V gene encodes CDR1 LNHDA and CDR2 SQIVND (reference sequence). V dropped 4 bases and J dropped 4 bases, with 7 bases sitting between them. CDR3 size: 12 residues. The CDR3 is CASSKASYGYTF. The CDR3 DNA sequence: TGTGCCAGTAGTAAAGCGTCCTATGGCTACACCTTC.

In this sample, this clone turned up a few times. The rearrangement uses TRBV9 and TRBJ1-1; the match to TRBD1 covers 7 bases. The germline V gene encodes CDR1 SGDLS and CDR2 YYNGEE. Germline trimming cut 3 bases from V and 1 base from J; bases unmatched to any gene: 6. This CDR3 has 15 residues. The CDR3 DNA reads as TGTGCCAGCAGCGCCCACAGGGGCAGGAACACTGAAGCTTTCTTT. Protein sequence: CASSAHRGRNTEAFF.

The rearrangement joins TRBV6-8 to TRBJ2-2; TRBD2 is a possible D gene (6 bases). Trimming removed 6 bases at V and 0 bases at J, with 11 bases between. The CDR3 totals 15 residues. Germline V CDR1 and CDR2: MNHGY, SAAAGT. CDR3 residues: CASRGRTANTGELFF. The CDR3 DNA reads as TGTGCCAGCAGGGGGAGGACGGCGAACACCGGGGAGCTGTTTTTT.

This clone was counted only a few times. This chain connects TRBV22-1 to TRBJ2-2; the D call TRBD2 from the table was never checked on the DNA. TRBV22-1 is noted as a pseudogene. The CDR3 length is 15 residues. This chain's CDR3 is CASSYEGANTGELFF. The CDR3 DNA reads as TGTGCCAGCAGTTACGAGGGAGCGAACACCGGGGAGCTGTTTTTT.

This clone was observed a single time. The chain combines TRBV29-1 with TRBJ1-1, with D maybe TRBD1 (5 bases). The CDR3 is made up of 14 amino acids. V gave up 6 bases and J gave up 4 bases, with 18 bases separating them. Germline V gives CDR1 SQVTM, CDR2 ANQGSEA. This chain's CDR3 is CSVVPLAGPTEAFF. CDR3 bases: TGCAGCGTGGTCCCCTTGGCGGGACCCACTGAAGCTTTCTTT.

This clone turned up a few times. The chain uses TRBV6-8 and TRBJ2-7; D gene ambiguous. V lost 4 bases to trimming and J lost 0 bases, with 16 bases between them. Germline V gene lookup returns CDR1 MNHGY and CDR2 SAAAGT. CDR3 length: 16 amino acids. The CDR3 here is CASSSDRALRSYEQYF. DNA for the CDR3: TGTGCCAGCAGTTCCGATCGGGCCTTACGCTCCTACGAGCAGTACTTC.

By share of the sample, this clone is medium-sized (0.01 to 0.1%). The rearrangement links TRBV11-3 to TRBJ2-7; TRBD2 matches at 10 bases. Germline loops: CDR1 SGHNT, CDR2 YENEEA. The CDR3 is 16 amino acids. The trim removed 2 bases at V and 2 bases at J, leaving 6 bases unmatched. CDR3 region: CASSLRPAGGPYEQYF. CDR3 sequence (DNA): TGTGCCAGCAGCTTAAGGCCAGCGGGAGGGCCCTACGAGCAGTACTTC.

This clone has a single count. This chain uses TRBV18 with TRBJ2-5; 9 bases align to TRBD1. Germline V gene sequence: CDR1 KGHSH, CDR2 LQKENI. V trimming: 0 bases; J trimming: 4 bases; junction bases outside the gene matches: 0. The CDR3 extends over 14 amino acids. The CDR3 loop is CASSPPGQGETQYF. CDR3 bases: TGTGCCAGCTCACCACCGGGACAGGGAGAGACCCAGTACTTC.

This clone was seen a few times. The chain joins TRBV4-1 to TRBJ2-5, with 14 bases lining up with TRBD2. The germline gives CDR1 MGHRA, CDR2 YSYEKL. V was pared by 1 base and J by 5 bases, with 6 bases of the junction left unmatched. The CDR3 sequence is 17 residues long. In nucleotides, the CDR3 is TGCGCCAGCAGCCAAGGGTGGACTAGCGGGGGGCTGGAGACCCAGTACTTC. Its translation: CASSQGWTSGGLETQYF.

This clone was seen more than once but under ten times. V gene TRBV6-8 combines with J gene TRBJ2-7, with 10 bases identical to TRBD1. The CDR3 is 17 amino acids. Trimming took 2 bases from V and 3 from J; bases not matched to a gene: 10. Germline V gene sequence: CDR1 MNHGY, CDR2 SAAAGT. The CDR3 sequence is CASSYPRSRDRGYEQYF. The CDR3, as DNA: TGTGCCAGCAGTTACCCGAGATCGAGGGACAGGGGCTACGAGCAGTACTTC.

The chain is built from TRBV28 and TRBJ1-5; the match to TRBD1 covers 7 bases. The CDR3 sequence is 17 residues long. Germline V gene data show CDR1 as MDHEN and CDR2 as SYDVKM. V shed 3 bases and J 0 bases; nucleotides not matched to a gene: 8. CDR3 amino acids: CASSFPGTANSNQPQHF. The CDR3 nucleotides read TGTGCCAGCAGTTTTCCCGGGACAGCGAATAGCAATCAGCCCCAGCATTTT.

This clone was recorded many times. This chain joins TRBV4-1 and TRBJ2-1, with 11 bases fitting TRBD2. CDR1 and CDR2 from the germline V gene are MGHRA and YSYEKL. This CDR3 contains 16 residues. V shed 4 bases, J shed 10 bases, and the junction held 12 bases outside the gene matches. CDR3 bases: TGCGCCAGCAGCCCACAGGGTACTAGCGGGAGACGGGAGCAGTTCTTC. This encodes CASSPQGTSGRREQFF.

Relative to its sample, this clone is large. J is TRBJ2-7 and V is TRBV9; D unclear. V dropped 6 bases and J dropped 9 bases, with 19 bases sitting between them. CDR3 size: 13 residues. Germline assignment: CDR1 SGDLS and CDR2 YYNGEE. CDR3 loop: CASIGYFPGGQYF. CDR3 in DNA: TGTGCCAGCATCGGCTACTTCCCCGGTGGGCAGTACTTC.

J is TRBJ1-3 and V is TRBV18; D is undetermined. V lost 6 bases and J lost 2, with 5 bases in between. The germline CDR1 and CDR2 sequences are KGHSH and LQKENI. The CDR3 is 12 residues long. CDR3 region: CASSSPGNTIYF. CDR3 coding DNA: TGTGCCAGCTCGTCCCCTGGAAACACCATATATTTT.

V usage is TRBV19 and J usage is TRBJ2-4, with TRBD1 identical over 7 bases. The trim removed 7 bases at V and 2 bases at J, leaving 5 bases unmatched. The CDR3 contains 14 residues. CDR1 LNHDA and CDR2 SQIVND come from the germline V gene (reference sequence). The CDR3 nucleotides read TGTGCCAGTAACCGGGACAGCTCCAAAAACATTCAGTACTTC. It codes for CASNRDSSKNIQYF.

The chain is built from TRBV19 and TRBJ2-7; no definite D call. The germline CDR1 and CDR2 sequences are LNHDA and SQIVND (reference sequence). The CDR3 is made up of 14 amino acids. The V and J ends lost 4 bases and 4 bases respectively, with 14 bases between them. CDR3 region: CASSTLGPPYEQYF. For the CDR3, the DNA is TGTGCCAGTAGTACCCTCGGGCCCCCTTACGAGCAGTACTTC.